Listed below are T cell receptor beta chains from one sample, sequenced in a study of blood T cells in healthy people across ages. MiXCR was run by TCRdb on the 5' RACE reads, yielding one entry per CDR3 protein. The sample holds hundreds of thousands of distinct CDR3 sequences, 20% to 25% seen once. What was sequenced was blood. The receptors come from a man aged 65-85 years in good health. The CDR3 runs from the conserved cysteine through the conserved F or W. Each record gives: D gene, clone size, J gene, V gene, CDR3 protein, CDR3 DNA. The D gene is left open where the match is weak. Expanded clones are given a class, and other clones once, few, many or no size at all.

TRBD2	few	TRBJ2-7	TRBV5-1	CASSLLAGGNEQYF	TGCGCCAGCAGCTTATTAGCGGGAGGGAACGAGCAGTACTTC
TRBD2	.	TRBJ2-3	TRBV29-1	CSVETSGASTDTQYF	TGCAGCGTTGAGACTAGCGGGGCAAGCACGGATACGCAGTATTTT
.	.	TRBJ2-3	TRBV5-1	CASSLYSPSTDTQYF	TGCGCCAGCAGCTTGTACAGCCCTAGCACAGATACGCAGTATTTT
.	.	TRBJ2-4	TRBV10-2	CASANGNIQYF	TGCGCCAGCGCCAATGGGAACATTCAGTACTTC
.	.	TRBJ2-7	TRBV4-3	CASSQGRWAEQYF	TGCGCCAGCAGCCAGGGACGGTGGGCCGAGCAGTACTTC
TRBD1	.	TRBJ1-1	TRBV25-1	CASSVQGAKSEAFF	TGTGCCAGCAGTGTACAGGGGGCGAAGTCTGAAGCTTTCTTT
.	.	TRBJ2-7	TRBV28	CASRAVSYEQYF	TGTGCCAGCAGGGCCGTGTCCTACGAGCAGTACTTC
.	.	TRBJ1-1	TRBV12-3/TRBV12-4	CASSWGGGSRTEAFF	TGTGCCAGCAGTTGGGGCGGGGGGTCTCGGACTGAAGCTTTCTTT
TRBD2	.	TRBJ2-1	TRBV20-1	CSAPDSGRASEQFF	TGCAGTGCCCCCGATAGCGGGAGGGCCAGTGAGCAGTTCTTC
.	many	TRBJ2-7	TRBV10-2	CASSGSVYEQYF	TGCGCCAGCAGTGGGAGTGTCTACGAGCAGTACTTC
.	.	TRBJ1-6	TRBV2	CASSVGPDNSPLHF	TGTGCCAGCAGTGTAGGGCCGGATAATTCACCCCTCCACTTT
TRBD2	.	TRBJ2-1	TRBV9	CASSILAGGAYNEQFF	TGTGCCAGCAGCATCCTAGCGGGAGGCGCCTACAATGAGCAGTTCTTC
.	.	TRBJ2-2	TRBV5-1	CASSEVLNTGELFF	TGCGCCAGCAGCGAGGTTTTAAACACCGGGGAGCTGTTTTTT
.	.	TRBJ2-2	TRBV6-5	CASSYGREISGELFF	TGTGCCAGCAGTTACGGGCGGGAAATATCCGGGGAGCTGTTTTTT
TRBD1	few	TRBJ1-2	TRBV14	CASSQGTGAGYTF	TGTGCCAGCAGCCAAGGGACAGGGGCTGGCTACACCTTC
TRBD1	.	TRBJ2-1	TRBV27	CASSFGTAYNEQFF	TGTGCCAGCAGTTTTGGGACAGCCTACAATGAGCAGTTCTTC